This TCR beta chain comes out of a study of cytomegalovirus exposure and HLA in healthy donors (dated by TCRdb to 2016 to 2017). With respect to the entire study: An earlier analysis of several hundred of the donors reported about 290 Gb of sequence data and 100 million to 130 million unique TCR beta sequences from approximately 180 million T cells. Around 300 gigabases of sequencing data and tens of millions of unique TCR sequences were included in an early release covering several hundred HLA-typed donors. Of the approximately 400 genotyped donors, 81% were placed in the genetic ancestry cluster associated with self-reported Caucasian donors. The study aimed to test whether cataloging public T cell receptors could reveal signatures of past pathogen exposure. The study profiled the T cell repertoires of 666 subjects by immunosequencing and related them to cytomegalovirus serostatus. A separate validation cohort of approximately 130 different subjects was used in addition to the roughly 670-subject first cohort. High-throughput TCR immunosequencing, statistical association of individual TCRs with disease status, and machine learning were combined to predict cytomegalovirus infection status. To study patterns of TCR occurrence, a later analysis re-analyzed previously published TCR beta repertoires from around 670 donors and added high-resolution HLA genotyping. In the later analysis, no new phenotypic data were used to find candidate immune exposures; instead, reliance was placed on TCR beta sequences and their occurrence across donors. An earlier analysis of 500 to 750 of the donors applied high-throughput TCR beta sequencing to assess whether each TCR beta V gene segment acted as functional or pseudogenic. Alongside the repertoire data, information on donor age, sex, ethnicity and CMV serostatus was compiled. In a later genetic analysis, genome-wide SNP genotypes for about 55% of the roughly 700 donors were used, and that subset was treated as a discovery cohort. All discovery cohort repertoires had been generated using a single sequencing platform. Class I and class II HLA loci were covered by the typing at four-digit resolution. Typing coverage varied by locus: roughly 629-640 donors for A, B, C, DRB1 and DQB1; roughly 520 for DQA1; some 610 for DPA1; roughly 470 for DPB1. A handful of DR-DQ haplotypes were handled as single units for association and clustering because linkage in the cohort was strong. Across approximately 420 genotyped donors of the cohort, an average of approximately 240,000 unique TCR beta nucleotide sequences per donor were sequenced, and 15% to 20% of those sequences were non-productive.

Beyond this particular receptor, the publication reports: HLA typing was unavailable for some donors at each locus, so association tests used only the typed subset. The sequencing pipeline was judged likely to have produced a cluster of highly shared sequence variants as a technical artifact. A few of the identified cytomegalovirus-associated TCR beta chains were confirmed in vitro to be specific for cytomegalovirus antigens. Correlated functional status among segregating V segments might reflect linkage disequilibrium, but an unknown experimental factor could not be ruled out. The classifier was reported to diagnose cytomegalovirus status with high specificity and sensitivity in both the original and validation cohorts. Most TCR sequences were observed very rarely across donors, whereas some public TCRs were present in many individuals. In a later analysis, HLA-associated TCR beta chains showed more clonal expansion and lower generation probabilities than non-associated chains that were equally common. In a later genetic analysis, fewer N-insertions in productive TCRs were reported among donors in an Asian-associated ancestry cluster than the roughly 700-donor mean. A further reported finding was that TCR beta sequences accurately predicted the HLA-A and HLA-B alleles for most subjects in the first cohort. In a later analysis, TCR association rates were found to vary across HLA loci, with the most associated TCRs seen for DRB1 alleles and the fewest for HLA-C alleles. A later genetic analysis associated a missense DCLRE1C variant with V-gene and J-gene trimming of TCR beta chains, and an independent cohort replicated the association. In the study, 150 to 200 TCR beta chains were listed as associated with cytomegalovirus. The presence/absence analyses assumed that sequencing depth was roughly uniform across donors, and that assumption may not be true. For the cohort, immune exposure information was limited to CMV serostatus. A later analysis found that most CMV-associated TCR beta chains appeared HLA-restricted, with HLA associations seemingly driven largely by CMV exposure. Because counts were too low, some 17 rarely observed V segments, including chromosome 9 orphons, were excluded from the earlier analysis of around 640 of the donors. When HLA alleles, especially DR and DQ, strongly co-occurred, TCR associations were difficult to assign to individual alleles. In an earlier analysis of 587 of the donors, most TCR beta V segments appeared in productive rearrangements about 90% or about 30% of the time, broadly matching IMGT annotations. Specific HLA alleles were associated with roughly 16,000 TCR beta sequences at a false discovery rate of 0.05 in a later analysis. The authors suggested that the approach could potentially be extended to other disease states and immunological phenotypes. The cohort was sequenced for TCR beta chains only, and without alpha or paired-chain data the features that could be detected were limited. In a later analysis, several top co-occurrence clusters were reported to appear linked to parvovirus B19, influenza, CMV and Epstein-Barr virus.

Of note for this clone: Its antigen target is currently unknown. Base quality data are lacking; no much larger clone is found one base away.

The library was generated by the immunoSEQ multiplex PCR assay. A mixture of 60 forward primers for TCR Vbeta segments and 13 reverse primers for TCR Jbeta segments was used in the multiplex PCR. The CDR3 region of rearranged TCR beta genes was amplified from genomic DNA by a multiplex PCR assay. The amplified TCR beta libraries were sequenced on the Illumina HiSeq System as 87-base-pair reads. In the paper's pipeline: Across the 670 or so repertoires, a later analysis counted roughly 84 million unique TCR beta chains, approximately 12 million of which were shared by at least two donors. Raw reads were error-corrected and collapsed into unique sequences by a nearest-neighbor algorithm in which closely related sequences were merged to remove PCR and sequencing errors. To assign V, D and J gene segments, CDR3 sequences were aligned to IMGT reference sequences. Each retained sequence needed at least a six-nucleotide match to both a V gene segment and a J gene segment. A rearrangement counted as productive if the CDR3 had no stop codons and remained in frame with V and J, and every other rearrangement counted as non-productive. Following IMGT convention, CDR3 was defined as the stretch from the second conserved V-encoded cysteine to the conserved J-encoded phenylalanine. The earlier analysis of around 640 of the donors excluded sequences that lacked an unambiguous match to a single V gene segment. In an earlier analysis of around 600 of the donors, V segments were called functional above 56.7% productive rearrangements and were called segregating when the between-donor standard deviation exceeded 5%. A statistical classification framework was built for diagnosing cytomegalovirus status from the catalog of TCR beta chain sequences. V and J gene assignment, in a later analysis, came from comparing TCR nucleotide sequences with IMGT/GENE-DB human TR gene sequences. Using the TCRdist pipeline, a later analysis assigned CDR3 sequences along with most-parsimonious VDJ recombination scenarios. In a later analysis, each TCR beta chain was defined by its CDR3 amino acid sequence together with its V-gene family, and reads without a unique V-gene family were excluded. A later analysis removed 500 to 600 highly shared, low-generation-probability nucleotide sequences to deal with suspected cross-contamination and a sequencing artifact. In a later analysis, a clonal expansion index was calculated for each public chain from normalized within-repertoire ranks of inferred template counts. In a later analysis, generation probabilities were computed using a VDJ recombination model fitted to out-of-frame rearrangements, and the results were checked against IGoR. Hypergeometric tests were used in a later analysis to score TCR-TCR, TCR-HLA and TCR-CMV co-occurrence, with a repertoire-size bias correction applied to the TCR pairs. In a later analysis, false discovery rates were estimated by permuting HLA or CMV assignments 20 times. A later analysis grouped co-occurring TCRs with DBSCAN, adding TCRdist sequence similarity when clustering within HLA-allele-positive subsets. Repertoires with fewer than 30,000 or more than 120,000 public chains, plus five repertoires with anomalous nucleotide sharing, were excluded from co-occurrence clustering. TCRdb mirrors the immuneACCESS table, restricted to in-frame sequences. Some clones are absent from its copies; in checked studies, under half trace to an unresolved V gene, and the reason for the others is unknown. Clone size and V and J calls were adopted from that table, with D and trimming inferred from the DNA. This sample lists 140,000 to 150,000 clones; almost 80% were detected once. Of the sample, 1.5% to 2% falls within the top ten clones.

The cohort comprised around 700 healthy bone marrow donors. At the time of sampling, all cohort members were nominally healthy, though unrecorded immune exposures were likely present. The donor was CMV seronegative and was included in the group of 352 seronegative cohort members. Each donor provided a peripheral blood sample, and peripheral blood mononuclear cells were used for TCR beta sequencing. The Qiagen DNeasy Blood Extraction Kit was used to extract genomic DNA from the blood cell samples. The TCR originated in a woman aged 30 to 39 in good health and CMV-seronegative. Specimen: PBMCs.

The nucleotide sequence reads as follows: TGTGCCAGCAGTGATGCCCTAAATTCACCCCTCCACTTT. Protein translation: CASSDALNSPLHF. In this chain, TRBV2 is recombined with TRBJ1-6; too little of a D gene remains to name it. From its cysteine to its phenylalanine, the CDR3 spans 13 amino acids. Just CDR3 DNA is preserved here, 39 bases in frame from base 1. V was cut back by 3 bases and J by 7 bases, leaving a gap of 7 bases between them. Based on the germline V gene, the CDR1 and CDR2 sequences are SNHLY and FYNNEI.